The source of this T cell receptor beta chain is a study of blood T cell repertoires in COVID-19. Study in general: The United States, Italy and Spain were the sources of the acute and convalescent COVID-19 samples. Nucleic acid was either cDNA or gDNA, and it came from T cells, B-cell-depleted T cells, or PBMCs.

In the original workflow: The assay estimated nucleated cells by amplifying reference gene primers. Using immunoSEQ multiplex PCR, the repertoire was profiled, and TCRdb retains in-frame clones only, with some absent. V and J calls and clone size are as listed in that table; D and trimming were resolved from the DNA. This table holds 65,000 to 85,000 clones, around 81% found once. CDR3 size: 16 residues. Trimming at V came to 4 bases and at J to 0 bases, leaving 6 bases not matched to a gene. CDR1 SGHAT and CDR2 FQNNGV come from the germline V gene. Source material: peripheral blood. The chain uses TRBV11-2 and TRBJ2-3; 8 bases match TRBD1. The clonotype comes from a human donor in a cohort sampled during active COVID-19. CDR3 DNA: TGTGCCAGCAGCTCGAGACAGGGGTCTAGCACAGATACGCAGTATTTT. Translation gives CASSSRQGSSTDTQYF.